Included here is one T cell receptor beta chain sequence, with context. Its antigen is unknown. The data originate from a study of cytomegalovirus exposure and HLA in healthy donors. Study conclusions and caveats: Among immune exposure information, only CMV serostatus was available. Using a false discovery rate of 0.05, a later analysis showed that around 16,000 TCR beta sequences were associated with HLA alleles.

The PCR contained 60 Vbeta and 13 Jbeta primers. Sequencing was performed with immunoSEQ multiplex PCR; in TCRdb, only in-frame clones are kept and a portion is missing. In the table there are more than 150,000 clones, about four fifths of which are singletons. Germline lookup yields CDR1 SGHTA and CDR2 FQGNSA. The CDR3 contains 13 residues. Trimming stripped 2 bases from V and 4 bases from J, with 6 bases between. Source material: PBMCs. The receptor was derived from a boy aged 2 to 10 in good health and CMV-seronegative. The chain joins TRBV7-2 to TRBJ2-1; no clear D gene. CDR3 bases: TGTGCCAGCAGCTTAAATCTGTACAATGAGCAGTTCTTC. This sequence encodes CASSLNLYNEQFF.